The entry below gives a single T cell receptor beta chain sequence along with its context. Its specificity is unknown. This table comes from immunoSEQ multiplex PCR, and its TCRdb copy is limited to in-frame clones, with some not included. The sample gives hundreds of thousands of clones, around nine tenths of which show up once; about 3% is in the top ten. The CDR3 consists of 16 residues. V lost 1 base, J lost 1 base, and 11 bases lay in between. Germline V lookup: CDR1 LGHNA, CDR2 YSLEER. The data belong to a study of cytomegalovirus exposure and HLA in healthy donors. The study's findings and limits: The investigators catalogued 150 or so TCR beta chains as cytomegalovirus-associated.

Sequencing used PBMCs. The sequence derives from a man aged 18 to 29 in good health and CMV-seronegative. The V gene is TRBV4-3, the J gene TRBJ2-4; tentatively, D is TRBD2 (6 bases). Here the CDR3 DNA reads TGCGCCAGCAGCCAAGTAACAGCGGGTGCCAAAAACATTCAGTACTTC. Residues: CASSQVTAGAKNIQYF.